This T cell receptor (beta chain) was identified during a study of Ad26.COV2.S vaccination and SARS-CoV-2 variants. Germline lookup yields CDR1 PRHDT and CDR2 FYEKMQ (reference sequence). The CDR3 sequence is 13 residues long. Trimming removed 5 bases from V and 7 bases from J; junction bases left unmatched: 6. Libraries were prepared by immunoSEQ multiplex PCR; TCRdb keeps only in-frame clonotypes and omits some of them. The top ten hold approximately 7% of the sample, which has approximately 350,000 clones, 83% seen once. Treatment of the sample: some 20 received Ad26.COV2.S at low or high dose, single or two shots; roughly 5 received placebo; per-sample allocation not given. On day 63 after the first injection, vaccine and placebo recipients gave samples.

The sample was peripheral blood, taken in a trial of Ad26.COV2.S vaccine versus placebo. This rearrangement joins TRBV13 to TRBJ1-2, with TRBD1 identical over 8 bases. This TCR was sampled from a person aged 18-60 years who received the Ad26.COV2.S COVID-19 vaccine or a placebo. The CDR3 loop is CASSLGQGVGYTF. The CDR3 bases are TGTGCCAGCAGCCTCGGACAGGGCGTTGGCTACACCTTC. Combining the CDR3 with reference TRBV13 and TRBJ1-2 gives the whole variable domain AAGVIQSPRHLIKEKRETATLKCYPIPRHDTVYWYQQGPGQDPQFLISFYEKMQSDKGSIPDRFSAQQFSDYHSELNMSSLELGDSALYFCASSLGQGVGYTFGSGTRLTVV.